The text below deals with one TCR beta chain. Its antigen is unidentified. The germline V gene has CDR1 MNHNS and CDR2 SASEGT. This CDR3 is 15 amino acids long. V dropped 7 bases and J dropped 6; count of bases not matched to a gene: 13. Clones were sequenced by immunoSEQ multiplex PCR, and TCRdb holds only the in-frame ones, with some missing. The table lists tens of thousands of clones, 75% to 90% of them singletons. The sample belongs to a study of T cells in localized non-small cell lung cancer. Broader study findings: A median of around 58 clones ranked among the top 100 in tumor appeared in adjacent lung. Tumor showed lower T cell clonality than uninvolved adjacent lung, where it was highest.

The rearrangement links TRBV6-1 to TRBJ2-7; 9 positions agree with TRBD2. The receptor was isolated from a man between 40 and 69 years old with stage III lung adenocarcinoma. Sample: peripheral blood mononuclear cells, taken before any cancer treatment. DNA for the CDR3: TGTGCCAGCAAGAGGGAGATAGCGGGAGAAGGCGAGCAGTACTTC. Translating it yields CASKREIAGEGEQYF.